This is a list of T cell receptor beta chains from one sample in a study of tumor-infiltrating lymphocytes in primary liver carcinoma. MiXCR, run by TCRdb on the multiplex PCR reads, gives a single entry per CDR3 protein. The profile shows some 120,000 distinct CDR3 sequences, about 59% of them singletons. The sequencing input was liver tumor tissue from sampling region 1. The origin of the receptors is a woman aged 60 to 75 with primary liver carcinoma and hepatitis B virus infection. CDR3s include the opening cysteine and the closing phenylalanine or tryptophan. The D gene is left open where the match is weak. Not every row has a clone size; where given, it reads once, few, many or a size class.

v_gene	j_gene	d_gene	abundance	CDR3aa	CDR3nt
TRBV11-2	TRBJ2-7	.	.	CTSSFSTGRANEKYF	TGTACCAGCAGCTTCAGCACAGGAAGGGCTAACGAGAAGTACTTC
TRBV6-1	TRBJ2-4	.	many	CASSEVLSSAKNIQYF	TGTGCCAGCAGTGAAGTTCTCTCAAGCGCCAAAAACATTCAGTACTTC
TRBV11-2	TRBJ2-1	TRBD2	medium-sized	CASSSGRHNEQFF	TGTGCCAGCAGCAGCGGGAGGCACAATGAGCAGTTCTTC
TRBV11-2	TRBJ2-4	.	.	CASSFNGRNFHYF	TGTGCCAGCAGCTTTAACGGGAGAAACTTTCACTACTTC
TRBV11-3	TRBJ1-3	.	.	CAISQRTALGNTIYF	TGTGCCATCAGCCAACGGACCGCACTTGGAAACACCATATATTTT
TRBV27	TRBJ2-1	.	.	CASSPDVTSYNEQFF	TGTGCCAGTAGTCCCGACGTTACCTCCTACAATGAGCAGTTCTTC
TRBV12-3/TRBV12-4	TRBJ2-2	.	many	CASSFWGAGAGELFF	TGTGCCAGCAGTTTTTGGGGGGCGGGGGCCGGGGAGCTGTTTTTT
TRBV11-3	TRBJ2-1	.	.	CASSARVDLSEQFF	TGTGCCAGCAGCGCGAGGGTCGACCTAAGTGAGCAGTTCTTC
TRBV6-6	TRBJ1-5	.	.	CVNSYGSFTGNQPQHF	TGTGTCAACAGTTACGGGTCATTCACAGGGAATCAGCCCCAGCATTTT
TRBV11-3	TRBJ2-4	TRBD2	.	CTSSNSGLADGIQYF	TGTACCAGCAGCAATAGCGGACTAGCAGATGGCATTCAGTACTTC
TRBV28	TRBJ2-1	.	few	CASSGSSYNEQFF	TGTGCCAGTAGCGGTAGCTCCTACAATGAGCAGTTCTTC
TRBV11-2	TRBJ2-2	TRBD2	.	CASSSLSMIRLALNTGELFF	TGTGCCAGCAGCTCCCTATCCATGATCCGACTAGCGTTGAACACCGGGGAGCTGTTTTTT
TRBV7-9	TRBJ2-7	TRBD2	few	CASSPWTSGSYEQYF	TGTGCCAGCAGCCCATGGACTAGCGGGAGCTACGAGCAGTACTTC
TRBV5-4	TRBJ2-7	.	once	CASSPRGWASYEQYF	TGTGCCAGCAGCCCCCGCGGCTGGGCCTCCTACGAGCAGTACTTC
TRBV11-2	TRBJ1-2	.	.	CASSLHPIRPLRYGYTF	TGTGCCAGCAGCTTACATCCGATCAGGCCGCTGCGCTATGGCTACACTTTC
TRBV13	TRBJ2-4	.	.	CASRPQGGKNIQYF	TGTGCCAGCAGGCCGCAGGGAGGAAAAAACATTCAGTACTTC
TRBV12-2	TRBJ2-7	.	.	CASRLAPSGSSEHYF	TGTGCAAGCCGCTTAGCGCCTAGCGGGAGCAGCGAGCATTACTTC
TRBV5-1	TRBJ2-3	.	.	CASSLAVLSTDMQYF	TGCGCCAGCAGCTTGGCGGTATTAAGCACAGATATGCAGTATTTT
TRBV11-2	TRBJ1-1	.	.	CANSLSLTEGPEAFF	TGTGCCAACAGCTTATCCCTAACAGAGGGGCCTGAAGCTTTCTTT
TRBV7-3	TRBJ2-5	.	many	CASSPDGSTKTQYF	TGTGCCAGCAGCCCTGACGGGAGTACAAAGACCCAGTACTTC
TRBV29-1	TRBJ1-1	TRBD1	many	CSVGAGGTAEAFF	TGCAGCGTTGGGGCAGGGGGAACAGCTGAAGCTTTCTTT
TRBV11-2	TRBJ2-3	TRBD2	.	CATSSRLAGPDTQYF	TGTGCCACCAGCTCGAGACTAGCGGGACCAGATACGCAATATTTT
TRBV29-1	TRBJ1-2	.	.	CSVRWSTTYGYTF	TGCAGCGTTCGTTGGTCTACTACCTATGGCTACACCTTC
TRBV11-2	TRBJ2-7	TRBD1	.	CADSSGQGTYEQYF	TGTGCCGACAGCTCGGGACAGGGAACCTACGAGCAGTACTTC
TRBV11-1	TRBJ2-1	TRBD2	.	CASSSGTSGKLELFF	TGTGCCAGCAGCTCAGGAACTAGCGGGAAGCTCGAGCTGTTCTTC
TRBV2	TRBJ2-5	.	.	CASNGLSEAQYF	TGTGCCAGCAACGGTCTCTCGGAGGCCCAGTACTTC
TRBV4-1	TRBJ1-2	.	.	CASSQGGQTYGCTF	TGCGCCAGCAGCCAAGGGGGGCAGACCTATGGCTGCACCTTC
TRBV11-3	TRBJ1-2	.	once	CVSSPLTNIGGYTF	TGTGTTAGCAGCCCATTGACGAATATTGGTGGCTACACCTTC
TRBV10-1	TRBJ2-7	.	many	CASSEALGFEQYF	TGCGCCAGCAGTGAGGCGCTAGGTTTTGAGCAGTACTTC
TRBV6-5	TRBJ2-2	.	.	CASSGRGEGNTGELFF	TGTGCCAGCAGTGGCCGGGGAGAGGGGAACACCGGTGAGCTGTTTTTT
TRBV5-8	TRBJ1-2	.	.	CASSFLVSNYGYTF	TGTGCCAGCAGCTTTTTAGTTTCAAACTATGGCTACACCTTC
TRBV6-1	TRBJ2-4	TRBD2	.	CANSEEASGRTSVKDIQYF	TGTGCCAACAGTGAAGAGGCGAGCGGGAGGACTAGCGTCAAAGACATTCAGTACTTC
TRBV29-1	TRBJ2-3	TRBD2	few	CSADGGLAGPDTQYF	TGCAGCGCCGATGGGGGCCTAGCGGGCCCAGATACGCAGTATTTT
TRBV11-2	TRBJ2-2	.	.	CAGLLPRNTGELFF	TGTGCCGGCCTACTGCCGAGGAACACCGGGGAGCTGTTTTTT
TRBV11-2	TRBJ2-7	TRBD2	.	CASSLISGSNQYF	TGTGCCAGCAGCTTAATTAGCGGGAGTAATCAGTACTTC
TRBV6-6	TRBJ1-2	TRBD1	many	CASSKTTGTGTTNYGYTF	TGTGCCAGCAGTAAAACTACCGGGACAGGGACTACTAACTATGGCTACACCTTC
TRBV12-3/TRBV12-4	TRBJ1-2	TRBD1	.	CVSSLSGRGQNGYTF	TGTGTCAGCAGTTTATCCGGACGGGGACAGAATGGCTACACCTTC
TRBV5-6	TRBJ2-1	TRBD2	.	CASSTGTSGKVAQFF	TGTGCCAGCAGCACCGGGACTAGCGGGAAGGTGGCCCAGTTCTTC
TRBV29-1	TRBJ2-2	.	.	CSVGGTDNTGSCFF	.
TRBV29-1	TRBJ2-7	TRBD2	.	CSVPGLGGYEQYF	TGCAGCGTCCCGGGACTAGGTGGCTACGAGCAGTACTTC
TRBV4-1	TRBJ1-1	.	few	CASSQIPGVDTEAFF	TGCGCCAGCAGTCAGATCCCGGGAGTAGACACTGAAGCTTTCTTT
TRBV28	TRBJ2-1	.	few	CASSSDQSSYNEQFF	TGTGCCAGCAGTTCCGACCAGAGCTCCTACAATGAGCAGTTCTTC
TRBV6-1	TRBJ2-7	TRBD1	.	CASCRDRPYEQYF	TGTGCCAGCTGTAGGGACAGACCCTACGAGCAGTACTTC
TRBV28	TRBJ2-7	TRBD2	.	CASRLGAGAYEQYF	TGTGCCAGCAGACTTGGAGCGGGGGCCTACGAGCAGTACTTC
TRBV5-1	TRBJ2-7	.	.	CASSTRGYEQYF	TGCGCCAGCAGCACCAGGGGCTACGAGCAGTACTTC
TRBV28	TRBJ2-1	.	few	CASRESSSNEQFF	TGTGCCAGCAGGGAAAGTAGCTCCAATGAGCAGTTCTTC
TRBV11-2	TRBJ2-5	.	.	CASSERPDKQETQCF	TGTGCCAGCAGCGAAAGGCCGGACAAACAAGAGACCCAGTGCTTC
TRBV6-5	TRBJ2-3	.	.	CASSPSSRDGTQYF	TGCGCCAGCAGTCCTAGCTCTCGTGACGGTACACAGTATTTT
TRBV7-9	TRBJ2-1	TRBD2	.	CASSISTSGSRDEQFF	TGTGCCAGCAGCATCTCGACTAGCGGGAGTAGGGATGAGCAGTTCTTC
TRBV29-1	TRBJ2-6	.	many	CSAGGGTGANVLTF	TGCAGCGCCGGAGGGGGAACTGGGGCCAACGTCCTGACTTTC
TRBV11-2	TRBJ2-2	TRBD2	.	CVSSLVRLAHRPTGELFF	TGTGTCAGCAGCTTAGTTAGACTAGCGCATCGTCCGACCGGGGAGTTGTTTTTT